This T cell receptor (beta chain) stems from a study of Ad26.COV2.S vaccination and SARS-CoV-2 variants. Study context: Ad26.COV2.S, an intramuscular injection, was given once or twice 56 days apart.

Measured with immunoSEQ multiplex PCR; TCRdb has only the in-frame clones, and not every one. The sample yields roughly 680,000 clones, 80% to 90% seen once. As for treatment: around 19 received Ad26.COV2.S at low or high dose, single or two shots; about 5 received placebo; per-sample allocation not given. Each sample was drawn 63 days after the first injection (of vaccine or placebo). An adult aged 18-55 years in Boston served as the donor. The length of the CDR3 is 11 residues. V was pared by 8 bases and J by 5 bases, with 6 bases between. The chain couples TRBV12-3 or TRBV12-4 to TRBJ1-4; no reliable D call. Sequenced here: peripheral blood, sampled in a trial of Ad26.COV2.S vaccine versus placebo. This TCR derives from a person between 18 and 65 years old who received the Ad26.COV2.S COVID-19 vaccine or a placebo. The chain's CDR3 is CASRKNEKLFF. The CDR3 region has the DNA TGTGCCAGCCGAAAAAATGAAAAACTGTTTTTT.